The 27 T cell receptor beta chains presented below share a single source sample, sequenced in a study of cytomegalovirus exposure and HLA in healthy donors. PCR involved 60 Vbeta and 13 Jbeta primers. Repertoires were generated with immunoSEQ multiplex PCR, while TCRdb's copy carries only in-frame clones and drops some. There are about 77,000 clones in the sample; about 71% occur only once, and roughly 7.2% lies in the top ten. The material sequenced was PBMCs. The receptors derive from a woman aged 40-49 years in good health and CMV-seronegative.

V is TRBV18 and J is TRBJ1-5; D is perhaps TRBD1 (5 bases). The CDR3 is 16 amino acids. Per the germline V gene, CDR1 is KGHSH and CDR2 is LQKENI. The V end lost 0 bases, the J end lost 5 bases, and 14 bases lay between the germline ends. The chain's CDR3 is CASSPPSGLGHQPQHF. DNA of the CDR3: TGTGCCAGCTCACCACCCTCGGGACTGGGACATCAGCCCCAGCATTTT.

J is TRBJ2-3 and V is TRBV28, with D hard to call. Between the trimmed V and J ends, which lost 2 bases and 3 bases, there was a span of 6 bases. In germline, CDR1 is MDHEN, CDR2 SYDVKM. The CDR3 is 13 amino acids. The CDR3 protein is CASSLRATDTQYF. CDR3 coding DNA: TGTGCCAGCAGTTTACGAGCGACAGATACGCAGTATTTT.

This clone has only a few counts. The V call is TRBV5-8, the J call TRBJ1-1; TRBD1 agrees at 9 bases. V shed 2 bases, J shed 2 bases, and the junction held 7 bases outside the gene matches. The V gene's germline CDR1 is SGHTS and CDR2 YDEGEE. The CDR3 runs 16 residues. The CDR3 bases are TGTGCCAGCAGCTTTTGGGGGACAGGGTCCAACACTGAAGCTTTCTTT. Amino acid sequence: CASSFWGTGSNTEAFF.

The rearrangement links TRBV7-9 to TRBJ1-4; the D gene is possibly TRBD1 (6 bases). CDR3 length: 13 amino acids. V lost 6 bases and J 4 bases, leaving 9 bases between the germline ends. Germline assignment: CDR1 SEHNR and CDR2 FQNEAQ (reference sequence). CDR3 bases: TGTGCCAGCAGGGGGGCCTTTAATGAAAAACTGTTTTTT. It yields the protein CASRGAFNEKLFF.

The rearrangement joins TRBV6-5 to TRBJ2-2; TRBD1 aligns across 10 bases. Germline V CDR1 and CDR2: MNHEY, SVGAGI. The CDR3 runs to 15 residues. J lost 4 bases, V lost 5 bases, and 4 bases had no gene match. CDR3 region: CASSQRDRGTGELFF. Written as DNA, the CDR3 is TGTGCCAGCAGTCAGCGGGACAGGGGCACCGGGGAGCTGTTTTTT.

The chain recombines TRBV11-2 with TRBJ1-2, with 8 bases aligning to TRBD1. Germline values: CDR1 SGHAT, CDR2 FQNNGV. Trimming cost V 2 bases and J 4 bases; bases outside gene matches: 6. The CDR3 totals 15 residues. CDR3 sequence: CASSLYYTGGYGYTF. CDR3 DNA: TGTGCCAGCAGCTTATATTACACAGGGGGCTATGGCTACACCTTC.

The chain recombines TRBV7-8 with TRBJ1-1, with 9 bases aligning to TRBD1. Germline CDR1 is SGHVS and CDR2 is FQNEAQ. The J segment lost 1 base and the V segment lost 4 bases, leaving 10 bases of the junction unmatched. The CDR3 has 17 residues. The CDR3 region has the DNA TGTGCCAGCAGCTCGACCCGGGGGACAGGGCGGAACACTGAAGCTTTCTTT. It encodes CASSSTRGTGRNTEAFF.

The chain links TRBV2 to TRBJ1-1, with D possibly TRBD1 on 5 matching bases. This CDR3 spans 15 amino acids. CDR1 SNHLY and CDR2 FYNNEI come from the germline V gene. Trimming shortened V by 7 bases and J by 4 bases, and 19 bases separated the two germline ends. The CDR3 nucleotides read TGTGCCAGCACCGGTATTGGGGCTGTAGGCACTGAAGCTTTCTTT. It yields the protein CASTGIGAVGTEAFF.

The chain couples TRBV7-3 to TRBJ2-7; TRBD2 agrees at 10 bases. There are 14 residues in the CDR3. Germline V lookup: CDR1 SGHTA, CDR2 FQGTGA. J was trimmed by 7 bases and V by 5 bases; bases with no gene match: 8. The CDR3 loop is CASSPLAGAEEQYF. In DNA, the CDR3 is TGTGCCAGCAGCCCTCTAGCGGGGGCGGAGGAGCAGTACTTC. Supplemented by reference TRBV7-3 and TRBJ2-7, the full variable domain reads GAGVSQTPSNKVTEKGKYVELRCDPISGHTALYWYRQSLGQGPEFLIYFQGTGAADDSGLPNDRFFAVRPEGSVSTLKIQRTERGDSAVYLCASSPLAGAEEQYFGPGTRLTVT.

The chain carries TRBV5-1 and TRBJ2-2; TRBD1 agrees at 8 bases. With 5 bases clipped from V and 0 bases from J, the junction kept 6 bases outside the gene matches. The CDR3 has 16 residues. Germline loops: CDR1 SGHRS, CDR2 YFSETQ. CDR3 region: CASRGRGPTNTGELFF. The CDR3 nucleotides are TGCGCCAGCAGGGGCAGGGGGCCCACGAACACCGGGGAGCTGTTTTTT.

This clone came up a few times. The chain is built from TRBV7-6 and TRBJ2-1; TRBD2 matches at 7 bases. The CDR3 is 13 amino acids. V shed 1 base, J shed 15 bases, and the junction held 9 bases outside the gene matches. Germline lookup yields CDR1 SGHVS and CDR2 FNYEAQ. The CDR3 DNA reads TGTGCCAGCAGCTTAGTCCCTTCGGGAGGATTGTTCTTC. Translated, it gives CASSLVPSGGLFF.

This clone appeared once. The V gene is TRBV9, the J gene TRBJ2-5, with 7 bases lining up with TRBD1. The germline V gene has CDR1 SGDLS and CDR2 YYNGEE. V dropped 3 bases and J dropped 5; count of bases not matched to a gene: 10. The CDR3 runs to 15 residues. The CDR3, as DNA: TGTGCCAGCAGCGCCAGACAGGGCCAAGGGGAGACCCAGTACTTC. It is translated as CASSARQGQGETQYF.

The chain uses TRBV5-1 and TRBJ2-3; 12 bases agree with TRBD2. From germline, CDR1 is SGHRS and CDR2 YFSETQ. CDR3 length: 17 residues. Trimming took 4 bases from V and 4 from J; bases not matched to a gene: 10. CDR3 DNA sequence: TGCGCCAGCAGCCCAAGACTAGCGGGGGCGGGCGCAGATACGCAGTATTTT. Residues: CASSPRLAGAGADTQYF.

The chain uses TRBV5-1 and TRBJ2-7; no reliable D call. CDR3 size: 14 residues. V lost 4 bases and J 0 bases, leaving 11 bases between the germline ends. Germline V gene lookup returns CDR1 SGHRS and CDR2 YFSETQ. The CDR3 loop is CASSGISFSYEQYF. CDR3 nucleotides: TGCGCCAGCAGCGGTATTAGTTTCTCCTACGAGCAGTACTTC.

The chain links TRBV14 to TRBJ2-3, with D maybe TRBD1 (7 bases). The CDR3 is made up of 15 amino acids. V was pared by 4 bases and J by 6 bases, with 17 bases between. Germline V gene lookup returns CDR1 SGHDN and CDR2 FVKESK. The CDR3 nucleotides read TGTGCCAGCAGCCCCGGTGGAGGGGGCGTGGATACGCAGTATTTT. Its translation is CASSPGGGGVDTQYF.

The V and J genes are TRBV25-1 and TRBJ1-3, with TRBD1 matching 9 bases. V was pared by 3 bases and J by 3 bases, with 3 bases of the junction left unmatched. The CDR3 covers 15 residues. Germline V gives CDR1 MGHDK, CDR2 SYGVNS. The CDR3 here is CASSDGQGFGNTIYF. For the CDR3, the DNA is TGTGCCAGCAGTGACGGACAGGGGTTTGGAAACACCATATATTTT.

This chain links TRBV7-6 with TRBJ2-2, with TRBD2 matching over 9 bases. The CDR3 length is 16 residues. The germline CDR1 and CDR2 sequences are SGHVS and FNYEAQ. The junction had 4 bases not matched to a gene; V was cut back by 5 bases and J by 0 bases. CDR3 loop: CASSEAGGPNTGELFF. The DNA for the CDR3 is TGTGCCAGCAGCGAAGCGGGAGGACCGAACACCGGGGAGCTGTTTTTT. The whole variable domain, remainder taken from reference TRBV7-6 and TRBJ2-2, is GAGVSQSPRYKVTKRGQDVALRCDPISGHVSLYWYRQALGQGPEFLTYFNYEAQQDKSGLPNDRFSAERPEGSISTLTIQRTEQRDSAMYRCASSEAGGPNTGELFFGEGSRLTVL.

This rearrangement joins TRBV7-7 to TRBJ2-5; tentatively, D is TRBD1 (6 bases). CDR3 length equals 12 residues. Germline V gene lookup returns CDR1 SSHAT and CDR2 FNYEAQ (reference sequence). CDR3 in amino acids: CAIGQRQETQYF. CDR3 bases: TGTGCTATTGGACAGAGACAAGAGACCCAGTACTTC.

This chain uses TRBV19 with TRBJ1-1, with D uncertain. Germline assignment: CDR1 LNHDA and CDR2 SQIVND (reference sequence). The CDR3 covers 14 residues. Trimming shortened V by 6 bases and J by 1 base, and 12 bases separated the two germline ends. The CDR3 here is CASRMEGANTEAFF. CDR3 DNA: TGTGCCAGTAGAATGGAGGGCGCGAACACTGAAGCTTTCTTT. Supplemented by reference TRBV19 and TRBJ1-1, the full variable domain reads DGGITQSPKYLFRKEGQNVTLSCEQNLNHDAMYWYRQDPGQGLRLIYYSQIVNDFQKGDIAEGYSVSREKKESFPLTVTSAQKNPTAFYLCASRMEGANTEAFFGQGTRLTVV.

This rearrangement joins TRBV4-3 to TRBJ2-2, with 11 bases aligning to TRBD2. The V segment lost 3 bases and the J segment 4 bases; nucleotides outside the gene matches: 1. Germline V gene data show CDR1 as LGHNA and CDR2 as YSLEER. The CDR3 sequence is 15 residues long. The CDR3 is CASSHGTSGTGELFF. CDR3 sequence (DNA): TGCGCCAGCAGCCACGGGACTAGCGGCACCGGGGAGCTGTTTTTT.

This clone was found a few times. The rearrangement joins TRBV5-4 to TRBJ2-7; the match to TRBD1 covers 8 bases. Germline CDR1 SGHNT, CDR2 YYREEE (reference sequence). Trimming at V came to 5 bases and at J to 6 bases, leaving 4 bases not matched to a gene. The CDR3 has 12 amino acids. CDR3: CASRDRVGEQYF. In DNA, the CDR3 is TGTGCCAGCAGGGACAGGGTAGGCGAGCAGTACTTC.

The J gene is TRBJ2-3, the V gene TRBV5-4, with 12 bases fitting TRBD2. Germline trimming cut 3 bases from V and 5 bases from J; bases unmatched to any gene: 7. Per germline, CDR1 SGHNT and CDR2 YYREEE (reference sequence). This CDR3 region has 16 residues. CDR3 sequence reads: CASSSRLAGAGDTQYF. The CDR3 DNA reads TGTGCCAGCAGCTCAAGACTAGCGGGGGCCGGAGATACGCAGTATTTT.

This clone was seen a single time. The chain couples TRBV7-8 to TRBJ2-3, with 13 positions matching TRBD2. There are 16 residues in the CDR3. CDR1 and CDR2 (germline): SGHVS, FQNEAQ. Unmatched junction bases numbered 6, after V lost 5 bases and J lost 4 bases. The DNA for the CDR3 is TGTGCCAGCAGCCACGGACTAGCGGGAGATGCAGATACGCAGTATTTT. Encoded protein: CASSHGLAGDADTQYF.

V gene TRBV25-1 combines with J gene TRBJ2-3; D is perhaps TRBD2 (5 bases). This CDR3 has 16 amino acids. The germline gives CDR1 MGHDK, CDR2 SYGVNS. Trimming stripped 5 bases from V and 2 bases from J, with 17 bases between. The DNA for the CDR3 is TGTGCCAGCAGTTCGGAGGCCAGGAGATTCACAGATACGCAGTATTTT. This gives the protein CASSSEARRFTDTQYF.

The chain recombines TRBV4-3 with TRBJ2-5; 12 nucleotides align to TRBD2. Germline V gene sequence: CDR1 LGHNA, CDR2 YSLEER. The V segment lost 3 bases and the J segment 5 bases; nucleotides outside the gene matches: 7. The CDR3 totals 16 residues. As DNA, the CDR3 is TGCGCCAGCAGCCAGACTAGCGGGGGCGTGGGGGAGACCCAGTACTTC. Translating gives CASSQTSGGVGETQYF.

The CDR3 sequence is CASSIRVNQRETQYF. In DNA, the CDR3 is TGTGCCAGTAGTATTCGGGTTAACCAACGCGAGACCCAGTACTTC. V is TRBV19 and J is TRBJ2-5; D remains ambiguous. This CDR3 is built from 15 residues. V was trimmed by 3 bases and J by 5 bases, leaving 16 bases between them. CDR1 is LNHDA and CDR2 is SQIVND in the germline V gene (reference sequence).

V gene TRBV7-9 combines with J gene TRBJ1-1; 7 nucleotides match TRBD1. The J segment lost 8 bases and the V segment lost 2 bases, leaving 14 bases of the junction unmatched. CDR1 and CDR2 (germline): SEHNR, FQNEAQ (reference sequence). CDR3 length equals 16 residues. The CDR3, as DNA: TGTGCCAGCAGCTTAAGCTGGGGCAGGGGGACCAAAGAAGCTTTCTTT. It yields the protein CASSLSWGRGTKEAFF.